What follows are 25 T cell receptor beta chains derived from one specimen sequenced in a study of early T cells in non-severe SARS-CoV-2 infection. TCRdb reanalysed the 5' RACE reads using MiXCR and keeps one entry per CDR3 protein. The top ten clones hold roughly 4.3% of a sample with approximately 20,000 distinct CDR3 sequences, about 5% of them seen once. Specimen: whole blood. Receptors were obtained from an adult who was a healthcare worker with PCR-confirmed SARS-CoV-2 infection or an uninfected control (not recorded which).

This clonotype appeared a few times. V and J are TRBV13 and TRBJ2-6, with D unresolved. V gave up 0 bases and J gave up 2 bases, with 5 bases separating them. Germline V gene data show CDR1 as PRHDT and CDR2 as FYEKMQ (reference sequence). This CDR3 is built from 15 residues. The CDR3 DNA reads as TGTGCCAGCAGCTTAGGGGCAACTGGGGCCAACGTCCTGACTTTC. It yields the protein CASSLGATGANVLTF.

This chain joins TRBV20-1 and TRBJ2-5; TRBD2 agrees at 8 bases. The CDR3 contains 15 residues. The V and J ends lost 6 bases and 1 base, in that order; junction bases with no gene match: 10. Germline V gene sequence: CDR1 DFQATT, CDR2 SNEGSKA (reference sequence). The CDR3 DNA is TGCAGTGCCCTCCGGGTAGCGGGGAGCCAAGAGACCCAGTACTTC. This encodes CSALRVAGSQETQYF.

This clonotype was seen at least ten times. J is TRBJ2-6 and V is TRBV18; TRBD2 matches 7 bases. From germline, CDR1 is KGHSH and CDR2 LQKENI. This CDR3 is built from 15 residues. V shed 6 bases, J shed 2 bases, and the junction held 4 bases outside the gene matches. The CDR3 DNA reads TGTGCCAGCTCTTCGGGGGGTGCTGGGGCCAACGTCCTGACTTTC. Amino acid sequence: CASSSGGAGANVLTF.

The chain is built from TRBV10-2 and TRBJ1-4, with D hard to call. Germline assignment: CDR1 WSHSY and CDR2 SAAADI. This CDR3 has 14 residues. V lost 2 bases to trimming and J lost 5 bases, with 9 bases between them. CDR3 amino acids: CASSEKPSNEKLFF. The CDR3 DNA follows: TGCGCCAGCAGTGAGAAACCCTCCAATGAAAAACTGTTTTTT.

This clonotype was observed many times. J is TRBJ2-6 and V is TRBV27; D is unclear. V gave up 2 bases and J gave up 0 bases, with 8 bases separating them. CDR1 and CDR2 from the germline V gene are MNHEY and SMNVEV (reference sequence). The CDR3 has 16 residues. CDR3 coding DNA: TGTGCCAGCAGTTTACAGACGAGCTCTGGGGCCAACGTCCTGACTTTC. It translates to CASSLQTSSGANVLTF.

In its sample, this clonotype was seen many times. The chain joins TRBV6-2 or TRBV6-3 to TRBJ1-1, with a tentative D call TRBD1 (5 bases). The CDR3 runs 15 residues. Germline V gives CDR1 MNHEY, CDR2 SVGEGT. V was clipped by 6 bases and J by 4 bases, with 18 bases between them. The CDR3 coding sequence is TGTGCCAGCAGGGGGTGGGGGAGTCGGATCACTGAAGCTTTCTTT. This translates into CASRGWGSRITEAFF.

This clonotype was counted ten times or more. The chain uses TRBV6-5 and TRBJ2-7; 7 bases are a match to TRBD1. The germline V gene has CDR1 MNHEY and CDR2 SVGAGI. J was trimmed by 1 base and V by 2 bases; bases with no gene match: 5. The CDR3 is made up of 15 amino acids. The CDR3 region is CASSYSEQGSYEQYF. The DNA of the CDR3 is TGTGCCAGCAGTTACAGCGAACAGGGGTCCTACGAGCAGTACTTC.

In its sample, this clonotype was seen many times. This rearrangement joins TRBV5-1 to TRBJ1-1, with D possibly being TRBD1 (5 bases). Germline CDR1 is SGHRS and CDR2 is YFSETQ. The CDR3 contains 15 residues. V lost 0 bases and J lost 6, with 15 bases in between. CDR3 sequence (DNA): TGCGCCAGCAGCTTGGAGGAGGGGATTGTATCTGAAGCTTTCTTT. This encodes CASSLEEGIVSEAFF. Full variable domain (remainder filled in from reference TRBV5-1 and TRBJ1-1): KAGVTQTPRYLIKTRGQQVTLSCSPISGHRSVSWYQQTPGQGLQFLFEYFSETQRNKGNFPGRFSGRQFSNSRSEMNVSTLELGDSALYLCASSLEEGIVSEAFFGQGTRLTVV.

This clonotype has at least ten counts. The V gene is TRBV12-5, the J gene TRBJ2-1; D is ambiguous. Germline CDR1 LGHNT, CDR2 FRNRAP. The CDR3 runs to 11 residues. The V gene lost 6 bases and the J gene lost 7 bases, with 7 bases spanning the gap. For the CDR3, the DNA is TGTGCTAGTGGCTCTCTGAATGAGCAGTTCTTC. Amino acids: CASGSLNEQFF.

Relative to its sample, this clonotype is medium-sized. The V call is TRBV4-2, the J call TRBJ1-3; a weak D match, TRBD1 (6 bases). The germline V gene has CDR1 LGHNA and CDR2 YNFKEQ. The V gene lost 0 bases and the J gene lost 0 bases, with 15 bases spanning the gap. The CDR3 spans 18 residues. CDR3 amino acids: CASSQDRGGRGSGNTIYF. The CDR3, as DNA: TGTGCCAGCAGCCAAGATCGAGGGGGACGAGGCTCTGGAAACACCATATATTTT.

Ten or more counts support this clonotype. This rearrangement joins TRBV12-3 or TRBV12-4 to TRBJ2-7, with 11 bases that match TRBD1. V lost 6 bases and J lost 6; bases outside the gene matches: 13. The CDR3 spans 16 residues. The CDR3 loop is CASRPPGQGGGIEQYF. For the CDR3, the DNA is TGTGCCAGCAGGCCGCCGGGACAGGGGGGGGGAATCGAGCAGTACTTC.

This clonotype was observed many times. The chain carries TRBV6-2 or TRBV6-3 and TRBJ1-1; D may be TRBD1 (6 bases). This CDR3 has 14 residues. Germline CDR1 and CDR2: MNHEY and SVGEGT. The ends were cut back, 7 bases at V and 4 bases at J, with 16 bases in the middle. This CDR3 is CASKRAGAGTEAFF. The CDR3 DNA is TGTGCCAGCAAAAGGGCAGGGGCGGGCACTGAAGCTTTCTTT.

The chain has TRBV3-1 and TRBJ2-1; D may be TRBD1 (5 bases). Germline-derived CDR1 and CDR2 are LGHDT and YNNKEL (reference sequence). CDR3 length equals 16 residues. V was cut by 4 bases and J by 5 bases, with 18 bases left in between. CDR3 bases: TGTGCCAGCAGCCCCTATGGCACAGGATCCCACAATGAGCAGTTCTTC. Translated, it gives CASSPYGTGSHNEQFF.

This chain joins TRBV15 and TRBJ2-1; D possibly corresponds to TRBD2 (6 bases). Germline V lookup: CDR1 LNHNV, CDR2 YYDKDF (reference sequence). The ends were cut back, 0 bases at V and 13 bases at J, with 10 bases in the middle. CDR3 length: 12 amino acids. CDR3 sequence (DNA): TGTGCCACCAGCAGAGATGGCGGGGTCCAGTTCTTC. Protein sequence: CATSRDGGVQFF.

This clonotype was counted many times. The chain uses TRBV5-1 and TRBJ1-1; TRBD1 agrees at 8 bases. Looked up from germline, CDR1 is SGHRS and CDR2 is YFSETQ. V shed 4 bases, J shed 0 bases, and the junction held 5 bases outside the gene matches. This CDR3 has 15 amino acids. Here the CDR3 reads CASSTDRGMNTEAFF. CDR3 DNA sequence: TGCGCCAGCAGCACTGACAGGGGAATGAACACTGAAGCTTTCTTT.

This clonotype was counted many times. The rearrangement uses TRBV6-6 and TRBJ2-7; D may match TRBD1 or TRBD2 (6 bases each). The germline V gene encodes CDR1 MNHNY and CDR2 SVGAGI (reference sequence). The CDR3 extends over 16 amino acids. The V gene lost 2 bases and the J gene lost 9 bases, with 23 bases spanning the gap. The CDR3 DNA is TGTGCCAGCAGTTACCCCGGGGGACAACCGCAAGGATGGCAGTACTTC. Its translation is CASSYPGGQPQGWQYF.

This clonotype showed up just a few times. The CDR3, as DNA: TGCGCCAGCAGCCTGGGCGGAGGGACAGAGACCCAGTACTTC. As protein: CASSLGGGTETQYF. This sequence joins TRBV5-1 and TRBJ2-5; possibly TRBD2 for D (6 bases). V lost 4 bases, J lost 4 bases, and 14 bases lay in between. Per germline, CDR1 SGHRS and CDR2 YFSETQ. The CDR3 runs 14 residues.

This clonotype was detected ten times or more. The V and J genes are TRBV12-3 or TRBV12-4 and TRBJ2-7, with 7 positions matching TRBD1. The junction had 4 bases not matched to a gene; V was cut back by 7 bases and J by 4 bases. This CDR3 comprises 12 residues. CDR3 loop: CASNEQGYEQYF. In DNA, the CDR3 is TGTGCCAGCAACGAACAGGGGTACGAGCAGTACTTC.

This clonotype was recorded many times. V and J are TRBV7-6 and TRBJ2-1, with D perhaps TRBD1 or TRBD2 (6 bases each). V gave up 7 bases and J gave up 0 bases, with 13 bases separating them. Germline assignment: CDR1 SGHVS and CDR2 FNYEAQ. The CDR3 spans 15 residues. As DNA, the CDR3 is TGTGCCAGCACCAAAGGGGGGAGCTCCTACAATGAGCAGTTCTTC. It yields the protein CASTKGGSSYNEQFF.

The table lists this clonotype with many counts. The chain links TRBV20-1 to TRBJ1-3; the D gene is possibly TRBD1 (6 bases). Germline CDR1 reads DFQATT; CDR2 reads SNEGSKA (reference sequence). The CDR3 covers 14 residues. V was trimmed by 3 bases and J by 3 bases, leaving 12 bases between them. The chain's CDR3 is CSASQQGSGNTIYF. In DNA, the CDR3 is TGCAGTGCTAGTCAACAGGGAAGTGGAAACACCATATATTTT.

The sample holds many counts of this clonotype. This chain joins TRBV20-1 and TRBJ1-2; 9 bases match TRBD1. CDR3 length: 16 residues. Germline V lookup: CDR1 DFQATT, CDR2 SNEGSKA (reference sequence). V lost 0 bases to trimming and J lost 1 base; unmatched junction nucleotides: 6. In DNA, the CDR3 is TGCAGTGCTAGAGACACCGGGACAGGGCTTAACTATGGCTACACCTTC. Its translation: CSARDTGTGLNYGYTF.

Details on this clonotype: An end of the junction does not agree with germline; a read error may underlie this. The chain couples TRBV7-9 to TRBJ2-5; D ambiguous. The germline gives CDR1 SEHNR, CDR2 FQNEAQ (reference sequence). This CDR3 contains 16 residues. CDR3 sequence reads: CASSPKRASYQESQYF. The CDR3 nucleotides are TGTGCCAGCAGCCCCAAACGGGCTTCCTACCAAGAGTCCCAGTACTTC.

Turning to this clonotype: A much larger clone differs from this one at a single base, so this may be a read error. V gene TRBV7-7 combines with J gene TRBJ2-1, with TRBD2 matching 10 bases. The CDR3 extends over 16 amino acids. Germline loops: CDR1 SSHAT, CDR2 FNYEAQ (reference sequence). In DNA, the CDR3 is TGTGCTAGCAGCTTGATTAGCGGGGGGCCCTACAATGAGCAGTTCTTC. Translation gives CASSLISGGPYNEQFF. Complete variable domain (other parts from reference TRBV7-7 and TRBJ2-1): GAGVSQSPRYKVTKRGQDVTLRCDPISSHATLYWYQQALGQGPEFLTYFNYEAQPDKSGLPSDRFSAERPEGSISTLTIQRTEQRDSAMYRCASSLISGGPYNEQFFGPGTRLTVL.

With respect to this clonotype: This may arise from a read error, as a much more abundant clone is one base away. The V and J genes are TRBV11-2 and TRBJ2-5; 7 bases fit TRBD1. The CDR3 consists of 13 residues. Germline CDR1 and CDR2: SGHAT and FQNNGV. The CDR3 region is CVSSHRDRVTQYF. CDR3 nucleotides: TGTGTCAGCAGCCACCGAGACAGGGTGACCCAGTACTTC.

This clonotype was seen many times. V is TRBV18 and J is TRBJ1-1; D call uncertain. The CDR3 totals 12 residues. Germline CDR1 KGHSH, CDR2 LQKENI. V dropped 4 bases and J dropped 1 base, with 4 bases sitting between them. This CDR3 reads CASSQGNTEAFF. The CDR3 region has the DNA TGTGCCAGCTCACAGGGGAACACTGAAGCTTTCTTT.